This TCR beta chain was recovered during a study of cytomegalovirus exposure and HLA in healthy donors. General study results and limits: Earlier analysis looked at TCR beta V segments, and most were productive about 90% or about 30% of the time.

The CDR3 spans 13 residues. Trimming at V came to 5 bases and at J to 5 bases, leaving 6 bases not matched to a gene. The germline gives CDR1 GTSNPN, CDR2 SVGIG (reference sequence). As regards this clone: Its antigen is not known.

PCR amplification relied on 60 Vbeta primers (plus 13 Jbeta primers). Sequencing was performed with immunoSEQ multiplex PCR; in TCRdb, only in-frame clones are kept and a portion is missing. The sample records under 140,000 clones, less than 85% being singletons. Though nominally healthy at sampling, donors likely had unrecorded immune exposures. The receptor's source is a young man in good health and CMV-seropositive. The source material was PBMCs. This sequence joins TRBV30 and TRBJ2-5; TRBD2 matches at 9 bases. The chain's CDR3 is CAWAGLAMETQYF. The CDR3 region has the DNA TGTGCCTGGGCGGGACTAGCCATGGAGACCCAGTACTTC.